These T cell receptor beta chains were read from a single sample in a study of blood T cell repertoires in COVID-19. Clones were read by immunoSEQ multiplex PCR, and TCRdb kept only the in-frame ones, dropping some. The sample includes fewer than 300,000 clones, 70% to 90% of them seen just once. Material: PBMCs or T cells enriched from blood (not recorded which). The receptors come from a man younger than 35 who had recovered from COVID-19. Both conserved end residues are part of each CDR3. The order of the fields is D gene, clone size, V gene, J gene, CDR3 protein, CDR3 DNA. D genes are given only for firm matches. Clone sizes are given selectively: once, few, many, or a class where the clone is expanded.

TRBD2,NA,TRBV3-1/TRBV3-2,TRBJ2-5,CASSLSGTSGGETQYF,TGTGCCAGCAGCCTATCCGGGACTAGCGGGGGTGAGACCCAGTACTTC
NA,NA,TRBV5-1,TRBJ2-5,CASRGRDTQETQYF,TGCGCCAGCAGGGGCCGGGACACCCAAGAGACCCAGTACTTC
NA,NA,TRBV4-1,TRBJ2-1,CASSQAGGLHNEQFF,TGCGCCAGCAGCCAAGCGGGGGGCCTCCACAATGAGCAGTTCTTC
TRBD2,once,TRBV7-2,TRBJ2-1,CASSISGMGNEQFF,TGTGCCAGCAGCATTAGCGGGATGGGTAATGAGCAGTTCTTC
NA,NA,TRBV6-4,TRBJ2-5,CASIMEGARETQYF,TGTGCCAGCATCATGGAGGGGGCGAGAGAGACCCAGTACTTC
NA,NA,TRBV7-9,TRBJ1-6,CASSPRAGDPLHF,TGTGCCAGCAGCCCCCGCGCGGGCGATCCCCTCCACTTT
TRBD1,few,TRBV24-1,TRBJ1-1,CATSPGTAPENEAFF,TGTGCCACCAGTCCCGGGACAGCCCCTGAAAATGAAGCTTTCTTT
TRBD1,NA,TRBV28,TRBJ2-1,CASSTRTGWREQFF,TGTGCCAGCAGTACCCGGACAGGCTGGAGGGAGCAGTTCTTC
NA,NA,TRBV6-4,TRBJ1-2,CASSDTSREGYTF,TGTGCCAGCAGTGACACGAGTAGAGAAGGCTACACCTTC
TRBD1,NA,TRBV14,TRBJ2-7,CASSQGTLRDSVYEQYF,TGTGCCAGCAGCCAAGGCACCCTAAGGGACAGTGTCTACGAGCAGTACTTC
NA,NA,TRBV7-9,TRBJ2-3,CASTPAREVGADTQYF,TGTGCCAGCACCCCGGCTAGGGAAGTCGGGGCAGATACGCAGTATTTT
TRBD1,NA,TRBV9,TRBJ1-2,CASSVDRAADGYTF,TGTGCCAGCAGCGTTGACAGGGCGGCCGATGGCTACACCTTC
NA,NA,TRBV28,TRBJ2-1,CASSGGRRGLGEQFF,TGTGCCAGCAGTGGAGGACGGCGGGGGCTAGGTGAGCAGTTCTTC
TRBD2,NA,TRBV29-1,TRBJ2-7,CSALVLAGAEQYF,TGCAGCGCGCTGGTTCTAGCGGGAGCCGAGCAGTACTTC
TRBD1,NA,TRBV10-3,TRBJ1-2,CAINQQGGVYGYTF,TGTGCCATCAACCAACAGGGGGGGGTCTATGGCTACACCTTC
NA,NA,TRBV28,TRBJ1-4,CASSPPGGGRREKLFF,TGTGCCAGCAGTCCGCCCGGGGGGGGGCGACGGGAAAAACTGTTTTTT
NA,medium-sized,TRBV30,TRBJ1-6,CAWSGTADYNSPLHF,TGTGCCTGGAGTGGGACAGCCGACTATAATTCACCCCTCCACTTT
NA,few,TRBV5-1,TRBJ1-1,CASSLETSGVPEAFF,TGCGCCAGCAGCTTGGAAACTTCAGGGGTTCCTGAAGCTTTCTTT
TRBD1,NA,TRBV12-3/TRBV12-4,TRBJ2-5,CASRAGTEETQYF,TGTGCCAGCAGGGCCGGGACAGAAGAGACCCAGTACTTC
NA,few,TRBV6-5,TRBJ2-3,CASSQSPGSVDTQYF,TGTGCCAGCAGTCAGTCCCCAGGATCGGTAGATACGCAGTATTTT